What follows are 9 T cell receptor beta chains derived from one specimen sequenced in a study of shared clonotypes between healthy human individuals (dated by TCRdb to the early 2020s). For the CD8 naive samples, CD45RO-negative cells were positively selected for CCR7, yielding a CD45RA+CCR7+ population from which TemRA cells were excluded. Receptor amplification or capture employed the immunoSEQ multiplex PCR assay. The immuneACCESS repertoire file appears here via TCRdb, limited to in-frame rearrangements. These files lack a portion of the clones; in checked studies, under half of the deficit traces to unresolved V genes, and the cause of the others is not known. The sample table contains millions of clones; only one count was recorded for approximately 94% of them. In total, the top ten clones hold under 2% of the sample. The specimen was naive CD8+ T cells from PBMCs. The sample's cell subset or site label, decoded: CD45RA+CCR7+. The receptors stem from a man between 18 and 35 years old in good health. Some clones in this sample may be carry-over from other donors' samples.

The rearrangement joins TRBV4-3 to TRBJ2-2, with 9 positions matching TRBD2. Trimming cost V 0 bases and J 7 bases; bases outside gene matches: 9. This CDR3 spans 17 amino acids. Germline V lookup: CDR1 LGHNA, CDR2 YSLEER. CDR3 nucleotide sequence: TGCGCCAGCAGCCAAGACCCCCTAGCGGGATTGCACGGGGAGCTGTTTTTT. As protein: CASSQDPLAGLHGELFF.

The chain combines TRBV2 with TRBJ2-6; tentative D call: TRBD1 (5 bases). Germline V gene sequence: CDR1 SNHLY, CDR2 FYNNEI. The CDR3 is made up of 15 amino acids. V shed 6 bases and J shed 1 base, with 10 bases lying between them. The DNA for the CDR3 is TGTGCCAGCAGGTACAGGATTTCTGGGGCCAACGTCCTGACTTTC. Amino acids: CASRYRISGANVLTF.

V is TRBV16 and J is TRBJ1-1; D might be TRBD1 (6 bases). CDR1 is KGHSY and CDR2 is FQNENV in the germline V gene. The CDR3 is made up of 14 amino acids. With 4 bases removed from V and 6 bases from J, the gap between germline ends came to 15 bases. The CDR3 bases are TGTGCCAGCAGCCCTCGGACCCCAGGGGCTGAAGCTTTCTTT. This gives the protein CASSPRTPGAEAFF.

The chain is built from TRBV18 and TRBJ2-5, with D tentatively TRBD2 (5 bases). Per germline, CDR1 KGHSH and CDR2 LQKENI. V was pared by 3 bases and J by 4 bases, with 15 bases between. The length of the CDR3 is 15 residues. The CDR3 is CASSPPGLPSETQYF. The CDR3 DNA reads TGTGCCAGCTCACCGCCTGGACTGCCCTCAGAGACCCAGTACTTC.

This chain links TRBV30 with TRBJ1-2; 8 bases line up with TRBD1. Looked up from germline, CDR1 is GTSNPN and CDR2 is SVGIG (reference sequence). V lost 5 bases and J lost 7; bases outside the gene matches: 3. The CDR3 runs 11 residues. The CDR3 DNA reads TGTGCCTGGCCCGGACAGGGTGGCTACACCTTC. Protein: CAWPGQGGYTF.

Only one count was recorded for this clone. The chain couples TRBV6-1 to TRBJ1-1; D perhaps matches TRBD1 (5 bases). V dropped 4 bases and J dropped 6 bases, with 12 bases sitting between them. The germline V gene has CDR1 MNHNS and CDR2 SASEGT. CDR3 size: 13 residues. CDR3 region: CASSGPGLPEAFF. CDR3 bases: TGTGCCAGCAGTGGGCCGGGGCTGCCTGAAGCTTTCTTT.

CDR3 bases: TGTGCCAGCAGCTCCCTAGCGGGAGCGGGGACAGATACGCAGTATTTT. This translates into CASSSLAGAGTDTQYF. The rearrangement uses TRBV7-8 and TRBJ2-3, with TRBD2 identical over 10 bases. The CDR3 consists of 16 residues. The V gene end was trimmed by 4 bases and the J gene end by 3 bases; junction bases not matched to a gene: 7. The germline gives CDR1 SGHVS, CDR2 FQNEAQ. Full variable domain (outside the CDR3, taken from reference TRBV7-8 and TRBJ2-3): GAGVSQSPRYKVAKRGQDVALRCDPISGHVSLFWYQQALGQGPEFLTYFQNEAQLDKSGLPSDRFFAERPEGSVSTLKIQRTQQEDSAVYLCASSSLAGAGTDTQYFGPGTRLTVL.

The J gene is TRBJ1-1, the V gene TRBV15; 7 nucleotides match TRBD1. With 0 bases clipped from V and 1 base from J, the junction kept 8 bases outside the gene matches. The CDR3 covers 17 residues. Germline V gene data show CDR1 as LNHNV and CDR2 as YYDKDF (reference sequence). The CDR3 bases are TGTGCCACCAGCAGAGATCGTCTCCACAGGGGGAACACTGAAGCTTTCTTT. It translates to CATSRDRLHRGNTEAFF.

The chain carries TRBV28 and TRBJ1-6; D is unresolved. Trimming left V 8 bases short and J 0 bases short, with 8 bases between. This CDR3 is built from 14 residues. CDR1 MDHEN and CDR2 SYDVKM come from the germline V gene. This chain's CDR3 is CASRYRSYNSPLHF. In nucleotides, the CDR3 is TGTGCCAGCCGGTATCGCTCCTATAATTCACCCCTCCACTTT.